The 30 T cell receptor beta chains given below trace back to one sample, sequenced in a study of T cell responses to AZD1222 COVID-19 vaccine. Clones were sequenced by immunoSEQ multiplex PCR, and TCRdb holds only the in-frame ones, with some missing. Among approximately 120,000 clones, 80% to 90% were seen once, and the ten largest hold approximately 5.4%. Sequenced material: peripheral blood, taken on day 0 of AZD1222 vaccination. The receptors stem from an adult in good health.

The chain recombines TRBV28 with TRBJ2-3; 8 bases are shared with TRBD1. The CDR3 extends over 15 amino acids. The germline CDR1 and CDR2 sequences are MDHEN and SYDVKM. The V and J ends lost 5 bases and 0 bases, in that order; junction bases with no gene match: 4. The CDR3, as DNA: TGTGCCAGCAGTCCAGGGGGCGGAAGCACAGATACGCAGTATTTT. Its translation: CASSPGGGSTDTQYF.

This rearrangement joins TRBV7-9 to TRBJ2-5; TRBD2 might be the D (5 bases). This CDR3 contains 11 residues. Looked up from germline, CDR1 is SEHNR and CDR2 is FQNEAQ (reference sequence). With 5 bases removed from V and 9 bases from J, the gap between germline ends came to 10 bases. The CDR3 protein is CASSTKRAQYF. The CDR3 DNA reads TGTGCCAGCAGCACGAAGAGGGCCCAGTACTTC.

V usage is TRBV13 and J usage is TRBJ2-3, with D uncertain. The germline gives CDR1 PRHDT, CDR2 FYEKMQ (reference sequence). The CDR3 has 12 residues. V gave up 6 bases and J gave up 0 bases, with 4 bases separating them. CDR3 in amino acids: CASSPSTDTQYF. CDR3 in DNA: TGTGCCAGCAGTCCTAGCACAGATACGCAGTATTTT. Supplemented by reference TRBV13 and TRBJ2-3, the full variable domain reads AAGVIQSPRHLIKEKRETATLKCYPIPRHDTVYWYQQGPGQDPQFLISFYEKMQSDKGSIPDRFSAQQFSDYHSELNMSSLELGDSALYFCASSPSTDTQYFGPGTRLTVL.

This clone turned up a few times. This rearrangement joins TRBV9 to TRBJ1-2; no clear D. Germline V gene sequence: CDR1 SGDLS, CDR2 YYNGEE. CDR3 size: 12 residues. V dropped 4 bases and J dropped 7 bases, with 11 bases sitting between them. The CDR3 spells CASSFSDGGYTF. CDR3 coding DNA: TGTGCCAGCAGCTTTAGCGATGGTGGCTACACCTTC.

The gene calls are TRBV10-2 and TRBJ2-2, with TRBD1 as a possible D gene (6 bases). Trimming shortened V by 5 bases and J by 8 bases, and 18 bases separated the two germline ends. The CDR3 consists of 15 residues. Germline CDR1 reads WSHSY; CDR2 reads SAAADI. Here the CDR3 DNA reads TGCGCCAGCAGTTTGGGGGCACGGCTCTCTGGGGAGCTGTTTTTT. Encoded protein: CASSLGARLSGELFF.

V usage is TRBV28 and J usage is TRBJ1-4; the D gene is possibly TRBD1 (5 bases). The CDR3 contains 14 residues. Trimming stripped 5 bases from V and 4 bases from J, with 11 bases between. Looked up from germline, CDR1 is MDHEN and CDR2 is SYDVKM. The chain's CDR3 is CASSGAGINEKLFF. The CDR3 DNA reads TGTGCCAGCAGTGGGGCGGGGATTAATGAAAAACTGTTTTTT. The variable domain in full, with the rest retrieved from reference TRBV28 and TRBJ1-4, is DVKVTQSSRYLVKRTGEKVFLECVQDMDHENMFWYRQDPGLGLRLIYFSYDVKMKEKGDIPEGYSVSREKKERFSLILESASTNQTSMYLCASSGAGINEKLFFGSGTQLSVL.

This clone was picked up one time. V is TRBV5-1 and J is TRBJ1-1, with D hard to call. With 0 bases removed from V and 4 bases from J, the gap between germline ends came to 13 bases. The CDR3 spans 15 residues. Germline CDR1 SGHRS, CDR2 YFSETQ. The CDR3: CASSLEFEGGTEAFF. CDR3 DNA: TGCGCCAGCAGCTTGGAGTTTGAGGGAGGCACTGAAGCTTTCTTT.

This clone occurred a few times. The genes are TRBV6-5 and TRBJ1-1; D is unclear. The V gene's germline CDR1 is MNHEY and CDR2 SVGAGI. Trimming cost V 0 bases and J 1 base, with 9 bases left between them. The CDR3 covers 15 residues. CDR3: CASSYSMQTNTEAFF. CDR3 DNA: TGTGCCAGCAGTTACTCAATGCAGACGAACACTGAAGCTTTCTTT.

The chain uses TRBV24-1 and TRBJ1-5; the D gene is possibly TRBD1 (5 bases). Germline V gene lookup returns CDR1 KGHDR and CDR2 SFDVKD. Trimming took 4 bases from V and 5 from J, leaving 8 bases between them. The CDR3 is made up of 13 amino acids. The CDR3 region is CATSDRAHQPQHF. In DNA, the CDR3 is TGTGCCACCAGTGACAGGGCTCATCAGCCCCAGCATTTT.

This chain connects TRBV18 to TRBJ1-5; perhaps TRBD1 as D (5 bases). V lost 6 bases to trimming and J lost 3 bases, with 15 bases between them. CDR3 length: 15 amino acids. Germline CDR1 is KGHSH and CDR2 is LQKENI. The CDR3 bases are TGTGCCAGCTCGGCGCAGGGAGTCGCCAATCAGCCCCAGCATTTT. This sequence encodes CASSAQGVANQPQHF.

The count of this clone is one. The chain uses TRBV19 and TRBJ2-5, with D maybe TRBD1 (5 bases). V lost 6 bases and J 4 bases, leaving 18 bases between the germline ends. The CDR3 is 15 amino acids. The germline gives CDR1 LNHDA, CDR2 SQIVND (reference sequence). CDR3 sequence (DNA): TGTGCCAGTAGCCCTACCAGGGTTTCAGGAGAGACCCAGTACTTC. Translated, it gives CASSPTRVSGETQYF. Supplemented by reference TRBV19 and TRBJ2-5, the full variable domain reads DGGITQSPKYLFRKEGQNVTLSCEQNLNHDAMYWYRQDPGQGLRLIYYSQIVNDFQKGDIAEGYSVSREKKESFPLTVTSAQKNPTAFYLCASSPTRVSGETQYFGPGTRLLVL.

This clone was observed once. The CDR3 nucleotides are TGTGCCAGCAGCTTACGACCCCCAGGGAGGGGAACTGAAGCTTTCTTT. Protein product: CASSLRPPGRGTEAFF. J is TRBJ1-1 and V is TRBV11-1; D is perhaps TRBD1 (5 bases). This CDR3 contains 16 residues. The germline gives CDR1 SGHAT, CDR2 FQDESV (reference sequence). The ends were cut back, 2 bases at V and 5 bases at J, with 18 bases in the middle.

The CDR3: CASSQDFSGEGYGYTF. The CDR3 DNA follows: TGTGCCAGCAGCCAAGACTTTTCGGGGGAAGGGTATGGCTACACCTTC. This chain uses TRBV3-1 (or the pseudogene TRBV3-2) with TRBJ1-2; possible D gene TRBD1, 5 bases. This CDR3 comprises 16 residues. Germline V gene sequence: CDR1 LGHDT, CDR2 YNNKEL (reference sequence). V lost 0 bases to trimming and J lost 5 bases, with 16 bases between them.

The chain links TRBV5-3 to TRBJ1-2, with D perhaps matching TRBD1 (5 bases). TRBV5-3 is marked as an open reading frame, function uncertain. V gave up 4 bases and J gave up 6 bases, with 16 bases separating them. The CDR3 has 14 amino acids. CDR3 residues: CARSLPRVWDGYTF. DNA for the CDR3: TGTGCCAGAAGCCTCCCCAGGGTTTGGGATGGCTACACCTTC.

The chain recombines TRBV29-1 with TRBJ2-2; the D is unclear. The CDR3 runs to 11 residues. V was shortened by 4 bases and J by 3 bases, with 3 bases between the two germline ends. Germline V gene lookup returns CDR1 SQVTM and CDR2 ANQGSEA. CDR3 sequence (DNA): TGCAGCGTTGCCTACACCGGGGAGCTGTTTTTT. It encodes CSVAYTGELFF.

The chain uses TRBV11-3 and TRBJ2-5; 7 bases agree with TRBD2. Germline trimming cut 3 bases from V and 5 bases from J; bases unmatched to any gene: 6. Germline V gene sequence: CDR1 SGHNT, CDR2 YENEEA. CDR3 length equals 14 residues. CDR3 sequence: CASSFGEGWETQYF. The CDR3 region has the DNA TGTGCCAGCAGCTTTGGGGAGGGGTGGGAGACCCAGTACTTC.

The chain uses TRBV18 and TRBJ1-2; the match to TRBD1 covers 11 bases. Trimming took 4 bases from V and 4 from J; bases not matched to a gene: 8. The CDR3 loop spans 16 amino acids. In germline, CDR1 is KGHSH, CDR2 LQKENI. CDR3 bases: TGTGCCAGCTCACTTAGGACAGGGGGCAATAGCTATGGCTACACCTTC. Protein product: CASSLRTGGNSYGYTF.

This clone has only a few counts. V usage is TRBV5-6 and J usage is TRBJ2-5; 7 bases match TRBD2. CDR3 size: 13 residues. The germline V gene has CDR1 SGHDT and CDR2 YYEEEE. V was pared by 0 bases and J by 9 bases, with 5 bases of the junction left unmatched. The CDR3 region has the DNA TGTGCCAGCAGCTTGGACCTCGCGGGGGCCCAGTACTTC. Translated: CASSLDLAGAQYF.

Only one count was recorded for this clone. The V call is TRBV6-5, the J call TRBJ2-5; TRBD1 or TRBD2 may be the D gene (6 bases each). The germline V gene has CDR1 MNHEY and CDR2 SVGAGI. CDR3 size: 14 residues. V shed 3 bases and J shed 4 bases, with 12 bases lying between them. The CDR3 nucleotides read TGTGCCAGCAGTTATAGGGGGGCAGGAGAGACCCAGTACTTC. Translation: CASSYRGAGETQYF.

The rearrangement links TRBV5-8 to TRBJ2-1; 12 bases fit TRBD2. This CDR3 spans 17 amino acids. V lost 3 bases and J lost 9; bases outside the gene matches: 13. The V gene's germline CDR1 is SGHTS and CDR2 YDEGEE. The CDR3 nucleotides are TGTGCCAGCAGCTCCCGAGCGAGACTAGCGGGAGCGGGTGAGCAGTTCTTC. This translates into CASSSRARLAGAGEQFF.

This sequence joins TRBV3-1 (or the pseudogene TRBV3-2) and TRBJ1-3; D unresolved. The V end lost 2 bases, the J end lost 0 bases, and 11 bases lay between the germline ends. Germline CDR1 and CDR2: LGHDT and YNNKEL (reference sequence). This CDR3 is 16 amino acids long. CDR3 DNA sequence: TGTGCCAGCAGCCAAACCCGACTCCACTCTGGAAACACCATATATTTT. Amino acids: CASSQTRLHSGNTIYF.

The chain links TRBV28 to TRBJ1-2; a possible D gene is TRBD1 (5 bases). This CDR3 comprises 13 residues. Deletions cut 5 bases from V and 8 bases from J, with 15 bases between. Germline V lookup: CDR1 MDHEN, CDR2 SYDVKM. CDR3 sequence: CASSGSGLWGYTF. CDR3 bases: TGTGCCAGCAGTGGCTCAGGGCTATGGGGCTACACCTTC.

The chain combines TRBV4-1 with TRBJ2-7, with 10 bases identical to TRBD2. The CDR3 runs to 16 residues. Per germline, CDR1 MGHRA and CDR2 YSYEKL. The junction had 4 bases not matched to a gene; V was cut back by 1 base and J by 1 base. This CDR3 reads CASSQVWTSGSYEQYF. The CDR3 nucleotides are TGCGCCAGCAGCCAAGTATGGACTAGCGGATCCTACGAGCAGTACTTC.

The rearrangement uses TRBV19 and TRBJ1-1, with a possible D match to TRBD1 (6 bases). Looked up from germline, CDR1 is LNHDA and CDR2 is SQIVND (reference sequence). The germline V and J ends were trimmed by 7 bases and 5 bases, with 14 bases remaining between them. The CDR3 spans 13 residues. The CDR3 DNA reads TGTGCCAGTACGGAACAGGGTGGAACTGAAGCTTTCTTT. Its protein product is CASTEQGGTEAFF.

This CDR3 reads CASSRTLPEAFF. The CDR3 DNA reads as TGTGCCAGCAGCAGGACCCTCCCTGAAGCTTTCTTT. The gene calls are TRBV5-6 and TRBJ1-1; D is unclear. Germline-derived CDR1 and CDR2 are SGHDT and YYEEEE. The CDR3 spans 12 residues. Trimming pared 4 bases from V and 6 bases from J, leaving 10 bases between.

This chain connects TRBV3-1 (or the pseudogene TRBV3-2) to TRBJ2-7; D ambiguous. V lost 3 bases and J 0 bases, leaving 15 bases between the germline ends. Germline values: CDR1 LGHDT, CDR2 YNNKEL (reference sequence). The CDR3 extends over 16 amino acids. CDR3 amino acids: CASSQAETLSSYEQYF. The CDR3 DNA is TGTGCCAGCAGCCAGGCCGAGACGTTGAGCTCCTACGAGCAGTACTTC.

This clone was seen more than once but under ten times. V gene TRBV19 combines with J gene TRBJ1-1, with 8 bases lining up with TRBD1. The V segment lost 5 bases and the J segment 10 bases; nucleotides outside the gene matches: 9. The CDR3 length is 13 residues. CDR1 is LNHDA, CDR2 SQIVND, per germline (reference sequence). The CDR3 loop is CASSARGQVTAFF. The CDR3 coding sequence is TGTGCCAGTAGTGCCCGGGGACAGGTAACAGCTTTCTTT.

This clone has a single count. The rearrangement uses TRBV6-5 and TRBJ1-1; TRBD1 agrees at 11 bases. Germline V gene sequence: CDR1 MNHEY, CDR2 SVGAGI. This CDR3 contains 13 residues. V dropped 7 bases and J dropped 5; count of bases not matched to a gene: 3. This chain's CDR3 is CASIGDRGTEAFF. For the CDR3, the DNA is TGTGCCAGCATAGGGGACAGGGGGACTGAAGCTTTCTTT.

The rearrangement uses TRBV28 and TRBJ1-5; D gene unclear. Germline-derived CDR1 and CDR2 are MDHEN and SYDVKM. The V and J ends lost 2 bases and 4 bases respectively, with 9 bases between them. CDR3 length equals 14 residues. The CDR3 loop reads CASSLQKDNQPQHF. The CDR3 DNA follows: TGTGCCAGCAGTTTACAAAAGGATAATCAGCCCCAGCATTTT.

The rearrangement joins TRBV5-1 to TRBJ2-1, with TRBD2 as a possible D gene (5 bases). Germline CDR1 reads SGHRS; CDR2 reads YFSETQ. Between the trimmed V and J ends, which lost 0 bases and 0 bases, there was a span of 10 bases. The CDR3 has 16 residues. CDR3 coding DNA: TGCGCCAGCAGCTTGGTTGGGGAGAGCTCCTACAATGAGCAGTTCTTC. Residues: CASSLVGESSYNEQFF.